The 9 T cell receptor beta chains given below trace back to one sample, sequenced in a study of blood T cell repertoires in COVID-19. Some clones are missing from TCRdb's copy, which holds only in-frame ones; the method was immunoSEQ multiplex PCR. Of around 230,000 clones in the sample, about nine tenths are singletons; the top ten hold under 14%. What was sequenced was peripheral blood. The receptor set was obtained from a man aged 45-65 years with COVID-19, enrolled during active disease.

The V gene is TRBV30, the J gene TRBJ2-5, with 9 nucleotides matching TRBD1. The CDR3 spans 15 residues. Per germline, CDR1 GTSNPN and CDR2 SVGIG (reference sequence). V was pared by 2 bases and J by 5 bases, with 9 bases of the junction left unmatched. CDR3 loop: CAWSTRGQGGETQYF. CDR3 in DNA: TGTGCCTGGAGTACAAGGGGACAGGGTGGGGAGACCCAGTACTTC. Together with reference TRBV30 and TRBJ2-5, the CDR3 gives the full variable domain: SQTIHQWPATLVQPVGSPLSLECTVEGTSNPNLYWYRQAAGRGLQLLFYSVGIGQISSEVPQNLSASRPQDRQFILSSKKLLLSDSGFYLCAWSTRGQGGETQYFGPGTRLLVL.

The chain carries TRBV30 and TRBJ1-2, with 8 bases aligning to TRBD1. Trimming removed 2 bases from V and 3 bases from J; junction bases left unmatched: 8. Germline V CDR1 and CDR2: GTSNPN, SVGIG (reference sequence). The CDR3 loop spans 15 amino acids. The CDR3 DNA reads TGTGCCTGGAGTCCCATGACAGGGGCCCACTATGGCTACACCTTC. It specifies CAWSPMTGAHYGYTF.

This chain links TRBV4-3 with TRBJ1-6; D is ambiguous. V gave up 1 base and J gave up 6 bases, with 7 bases separating them. CDR1 is LGHNA, CDR2 YSLEER, per germline. The CDR3 extends over 14 amino acids. The CDR3 spells CASSQVQINSPLHF. The CDR3 coding sequence is TGCGCCAGCAGCCAAGTACAGATTAATTCACCCCTCCACTTT.

The gene calls are TRBV7-8 and TRBJ2-5; TRBD2 matches 9 bases. Trimming at V came to 6 bases and at J to 2 bases, leaving 7 bases not matched to a gene. The CDR3 contains 15 residues. From germline, CDR1 is SGHVS and CDR2 FQNEAQ. CDR3 sequence (DNA): TGTGCCAGCAGGGGGACTAGCACGAAGCAAGAGACCCAGTACTTC. This translates into CASRGTSTKQETQYF.

The J gene is TRBJ2-7, the V gene TRBV27; 13 bases match TRBD2. CDR1 and CDR2 from the germline V gene are MNHEY and SMNVEV (reference sequence). V lost 5 bases to trimming and J lost 7 bases; unmatched junction nucleotides: 5. The CDR3 loop spans 14 amino acids. CDR3 in DNA: TGTGCCAGCAGTCGACTAGCGGGAGGATTTGAGCAGTACTTC. This sequence encodes CASSRLAGGFEQYF.

The chain carries TRBV28 and TRBJ1-4, with D hard to call. Trimming took 6 bases from V and 3 from J, leaving 5 bases between them. Germline-derived CDR1 and CDR2 are MDHEN and SYDVKM. This CDR3 spans 12 amino acids. CDR3: CASRTANEKLFF. In DNA form, the CDR3 reads TGTGCCAGCAGAACGGCTAATGAAAAACTGTTTTTT.

This clone was detected only once. The CDR3 loop is CASSQASRTGGGNEQFF. For the CDR3, the DNA is TGTGCCAGCAGCCAAGCGTCCCGGACAGGGGGTGGCAATGAGCAGTTCTTC. The chain has TRBV14 and TRBJ2-1; 10 nucleotides align to TRBD1. With V trimmed by 1 base and J by 6 bases, 9 bases remained unmatched. The germline V gene encodes CDR1 SGHDN and CDR2 FVKESK. The CDR3 has 17 residues.

J is TRBJ1-6 and V is TRBV19, with D tentatively TRBD1 (6 bases). The V gene lost 8 bases and the J gene lost 5 bases, with 10 bases spanning the gap. Germline values: CDR1 LNHDA, CDR2 SQIVND (reference sequence). The CDR3 runs to 13 residues. The CDR3 reads CASRTADNSPLHF. The CDR3 DNA is TGTGCCAGTCGGACAGCCGATAATTCACCCCTCCACTTT.

The chain employs TRBV18 and TRBJ2-7; 8 bases match TRBD2. Looked up from germline, CDR1 is KGHSH and CDR2 is LQKENI. The CDR3 is 13 residues long. V lost 7 bases and J lost 5; bases outside the gene matches: 7. Here the CDR3 reads CASFDGGGDEQYF. Here the CDR3 DNA reads TGTGCCAGCTTCGACGGGGGGGGCGACGAGCAGTACTTC.